Reported below is one TCR beta chain. These data are taken from a study of cytomegalovirus exposure and HLA in healthy donors. Both 60 Vbeta primers and 13 Jbeta primers went into the PCR. The protocol was immunoSEQ multiplex PCR, while the TCRdb copy is restricted to in-frame clones and leaves out a portion. Among about 150,000 clones listed, around four fifths were seen once. The CDR3 extends over 13 amino acids. V lost 6 bases to trimming and J lost 4 bases, with 12 bases between them. Germline CDR1 MNHGY, CDR2 SVAAGI. V and J are TRBV6-9 and TRBJ1-1; no firm D call. This clonotype was obtained from a boy aged 2-15 years in good health and CMV-seronegative. Sequenced: PBMCs. The chain's CDR3 is CASRDPGATEAFF. CDR3 nucleotide sequence: TGTGCCAGCAGAGATCCTGGAGCCACTGAAGCTTTCTTT.